This T cell receptor beta chain was identified during a study of response to subunit inactivated influenza vaccine (dated by TCRdb to about 2018). Looking at the study overall: Deep quantitative profiling of the T cell receptor repertoire was used in the study to follow responses to a trivalent subunit inactivated influenza vaccine.

This clonotype was recorded many times. The antigen it recognizes is unknown. No much larger clone exists at a distance of one base, and base qualities are not known. The method behind the library was RT-PCR. For sequencing, an Illumina HiSeq 2500 was employed. The public reads were quality trimmed at Q25 with fastp and then assembled into clones with MiXCR by TCRdb, keeping productive beta chains. Every entry covers one CDR3 protein and lists the most common genes and DNA from its rows. This sample is represented by around 650,000 distinct CDR3 sequences; less than 20% of them were singletons. The ten largest clones add up to 11% of the sample. The germline ends are 20 bases apart after V is trimmed by 5 bases and J by 6 bases. Based on the germline V gene, the CDR1 and CDR2 sequences are SQVTM and ANQGSEA. The CDR3 holds 15 amino acids from the cysteine to the phenylalanine. The entry retains the CDR3 DNA only, 45 bases that are in frame from base 1.

The paper's findings and limits, for the study overall: The authors proposed that each seasonal influenza vaccination may bring in only a limited number of new T cells.

The source is a man in his forties or fifties who received an inactivated influenza vaccine. Donor details come from another sample of the same person, matched by shared clones. The chain joins TRBV29-1 to TRBJ2-1, with a weak D call of TRBD2 (6 bases match). The source was PBMCs from blood, collected less than 13 days after vaccination. The DNA reads as follows: TGCAGCGTTCTTTCCTCGACTAGGCGCGGCAATGAGCAGTTCTTC. Its protein reads: CSVLSSTRRGNEQFF.